The clone carrying this T cell receptor (beta chain) was seen ten or more times. Indicated time point: after trial treatment. The treatment: LDRT plus nivolumab, ipilimumab, low-dose cyclophosphamide and aspirin (RACIN trial). TRAV and TRBV primers primed cDNA for both TCRalpha and TCRbeta. The TCRs were subjected to amplification over around 19 PCR cycles employing a constant-region primer in conjunction with a V-primer adapter. TCRdb redid the calling of the reads with MiXCR, one entry per CDR3 protein. Among approximately 100,000 distinct CDR3 sequences listed, around 20% were seen once. This record belongs to a study of low-dose radiotherapy and immunotherapy resistance in tumors. Trimming took off 8 bases at V and 5 bases at J, with 22 bases between the two ends. The CDR3 is made up of 16 amino acids. The germline gives CDR1 SEHNR, CDR2 FQNEAQ (reference sequence).

The V and J genes are TRBV7-9 and TRBJ1-5, with TRBD1 as a possible D gene (5 bases). This sequence originates from a male donor with prostate cancer. The material sequenced was PBMCs, taken after low-dose radiotherapy plus immunotherapy. The CDR3 reads CASAKTGGDGDQPQHF. The CDR3 coding sequence is TGTGCCAGCGCTAAGACCGGGGGGGACGGGGATCAGCCCCAGCATTTT.